Following are 22 T cell receptor beta chains from one sample sequenced in a study of OX40 agonist ivuxolimab in advanced cancers. Profiling relied on immunoSEQ multiplex PCR, and the TCRdb table lists in-frame clones only, not all of them. The sample carries about 86,000 clones, roughly 87% recorded once. This material consisted of CD4+ or CD8+ T cells sorted from blood, taken in a trial of the OX40 agonist ivuxolimab. The source of these receptors is an adult with an advanced solid tumor such as melanoma, head and neck, liver or kidney cancer.

The rearrangement uses TRBV5-6 and TRBJ1-2; D gene uncertain. The germline CDR1 and CDR2 sequences are SGHDT and YYEEEE. The CDR3 has 16 amino acids. Trimming shortened V by 1 base and J by 2 bases, and 15 bases separated the two germline ends. This CDR3 is CASSLNPRRLNYGYTF. In DNA form, the CDR3 reads TGTGCCAGCAGCTTGAACCCCAGGAGACTAAACTATGGCTACACCTTC.

V usage is TRBV7-2 and J usage is TRBJ2-3; D not resolved. This CDR3 comprises 13 residues. Trimming took 4 bases from V and 1 from J, leaving 6 bases between them. Germline-derived CDR1 and CDR2 are SGHTA and FQGNSA. In nucleotides, the CDR3 is TGTGCCAGCAGCTGGAAGGGCACAGATACGCAGTATTTT. Its protein is CASSWKGTDTQYF.

The chain is built from TRBV25-1 and TRBJ1-1; D remains ambiguous. CDR3 length: 13 residues. CDR1 is MGHDK, CDR2 SYGVNS, per germline. V was trimmed by 4 bases and J by 4 bases, leaving 10 bases between them. CDR3 amino acids: CASSGPRGTEAFF. CDR3 DNA sequence: TGTGCCAGCAGTGGACCGCGGGGCACTGAAGCTTTCTTT.

This sequence joins TRBV6-1 and TRBJ2-5; 13 bases align to TRBD2. Germline V CDR1 and CDR2: MNHNS, SASEGT. The CDR3 contains 15 residues. The junction had 5 bases not matched to a gene; V was cut back by 6 bases and J by 4 bases. The CDR3 sequence: CASSLGLAGVETQYF. For the CDR3, the DNA is TGTGCCAGCAGCCTTGGACTAGCGGGAGTAGAGACCCAGTACTTC.

This clone is categorized as medium-sized. The chain employs TRBV5-1 and TRBJ2-7; TRBD2 might be the D (5 bases). This CDR3 has 11 amino acids. The V gene's germline CDR1 is SGHRS and CDR2 YFSETQ. Trimming pared 4 bases from V and 4 bases from J, leaving 6 bases between. The CDR3 region has the DNA TGCGCCAGCAGCGAGGGATACGAGCAGTACTTC. This codes for CASSEGYEQYF.

This clone was counted between two and nine times. The chain has TRBV28 and TRBJ2-7; D may correspond to TRBD1 or TRBD2 (5 bases each). V dropped 5 bases and J dropped 9 bases, with 20 bases sitting between them. The CDR3 is 14 residues long. From germline, CDR1 is MDHEN and CDR2 SYDVKM. CDR3 DNA: TGTGCCAGCAGTCCCCCCATGAGGGGTTCCGGGCAGTACTTC. Translation gives CASSPPMRGSGQYF. The full variable domain, completed using reference TRBV28 and TRBJ2-7, is DVKVTQSSRYLVKRTGEKVFLECVQDMDHENMFWYRQDPGLGLRLIYFSYDVKMKEKGDIPEGYSVSREKKERFSLILESASTNQTSMYLCASSPPMRGSGQYFGPGTRLTVT.

This clone has a handful of counts. The V gene is TRBV2, the J gene TRBJ2-2; D is uncertain. The CDR3 contains 14 residues. The germline V gene has CDR1 SNHLY and CDR2 FYNNEI. Trimming cost V 7 bases and J 5 bases, with 14 bases left between them. CDR3 DNA sequence: TGTGCCAGCATGGGCGGTGGGGAAACCGGGGAGCTGTTTTTT. Protein product: CASMGGGETGELFF.

This chain connects TRBV7-9 to TRBJ1-6; D is uncertain. Germline V gene data show CDR1 as SEHNR and CDR2 as FQNEAQ (reference sequence). The V end lost 1 base, the J end lost 10 bases, and 11 bases lay between the germline ends. The CDR3 contains 14 residues. CDR3 amino acids: CASSLGTASSPLHF. The CDR3 coding sequence is TGTGCCAGCAGCTTAGGGACGGCTTCATCACCCCTCCACTTT. The full variable domain, with the rest looked up from reference TRBV7-9 and TRBJ1-6, is DTGVSQNPRHKITKRGQNVTFRCDPISEHNRLYWYRQTLGQGPEFLTYFQNEAQLEKSRLLSDRFSAERPKGSFSTLEIQRTEQGDSAMYLCASSLGTASSPLHFGNGTRLTVT.

This sequence joins TRBV5-4 and TRBJ2-7; the D is unclear. This CDR3 is 16 amino acids long. CDR1 and CDR2 from the germline V gene are SGHNT and YYREEE (reference sequence). V lost 0 bases to trimming and J lost 0 bases, with 13 bases between them. CDR3 nucleotide sequence: TGTGCCAGCAGCTTGGCTACTCGACGGAGCTCCTACGAGCAGTACTTC. Residues: CASSLATRRSSYEQYF.

This clone was recorded many times. The rearrangement links TRBV29-1 to TRBJ2-7; no clear D gene. Germline CDR1 and CDR2: SQVTM and ANQGSEA. V was pared by 6 bases and J by 1 base, with 7 bases between. This CDR3 region has 11 residues. The CDR3 loop is CSVALSYEQYF. The CDR3 DNA is TGCAGCGTCGCCCTTTCCTACGAGCAGTACTTC.

This sequence joins TRBV7-2 and TRBJ2-2; 8 bases align to TRBD1. Germline trimming cut 6 bases from V and 1 base from J; bases unmatched to any gene: 7. This CDR3 spans 16 amino acids. Germline CDR1 SGHTA, CDR2 FQGNSA. For the CDR3, the DNA is TGTGCCAGCAGGCCTCCTGGGACAGGGAACACCGGGGAGCTGTTTTTT. Amino acid sequence: CASRPPGTGNTGELFF.

The CDR3 loop reads CASSQSPWGTDTQYF. As DNA, the CDR3 is TGCGCCAGCAGCCAGTCCCCCTGGGGGACAGATACGCAGTATTTT. The chain couples TRBV4-1 to TRBJ2-3; D may correspond to TRBD1 or TRBD2 (5 bases each). Deletions cut 3 bases from V and 3 bases from J, with 13 bases between. CDR3 length equals 15 residues. Germline V gives CDR1 MGHRA, CDR2 YSYEKL.

CDR3 sequence reads: CASSLEANTEAFF. Written as DNA, the CDR3 is TGTGCCAGCAGCTTAGAGGCGAACACTGAAGCTTTCTTT. The chain links TRBV11-2 to TRBJ1-1; D is unclear. Per the germline V gene, CDR1 is SGHAT and CDR2 is FQNNGV. The length of the CDR3 is 13 residues. V dropped 0 bases and J dropped 1 base, with 3 bases sitting between them. Supplemented by reference TRBV11-2 and TRBJ1-1, the full variable domain reads EAGVAQSPRYKIIEKRQSVAFWCNPISGHATLYWYQQILGQGPKLLIQFQNNGVVDDSQLPKDRFSAERLKGVDSTLKIQPAKLEDSAVYLCASSLEANTEAFFGQGTRLTVV.

The gene calls are TRBV30 and TRBJ2-2; the D call may be TRBD1 or TRBD2 (5 bases each). V gave up 8 bases and J gave up 7 bases, with 17 bases separating them. The length of the CDR3 is 13 residues. Germline values: CDR1 GTSNPN, CDR2 SVGIG (reference sequence). CDR3 region: CALGRARGGELFF. CDR3 DNA: TGTGCCCTAGGAAGGGCGAGGGGCGGGGAGCTGTTTTTT.

The V and J genes are TRBV25-1 and TRBJ2-3; 9 bases line up with TRBD2. CDR1 is MGHDK, CDR2 SYGVNS, per germline. The CDR3 extends over 17 amino acids. The V gene end was trimmed by 0 bases and the J gene end by 1 base; junction bases not matched to a gene: 5. CDR3 region: CASSEYRRGGGTDTQYF. DNA for the CDR3: TGTGCCAGCAGTGAATACCGGCGGGGGGGCGGCACAGATACGCAGTATTTT.

The rearrangement joins TRBV5-6 to TRBJ2-1, with 10 bases fitting TRBD2. This CDR3 comprises 15 residues. Germline CDR1 SGHDT, CDR2 YYEEEE. The V gene end was trimmed by 3 bases and the J gene end by 9 bases; junction bases not matched to a gene: 9. The CDR3 DNA follows: TGTGCCAGCAGCTGGCGGGGACTAGCGACGGGTGAGCAGTTCTTC. It codes for CASSWRGLATGEQFF.

This chain connects TRBV19 to TRBJ1-5, with 10 nucleotides matching TRBD1. Looked up from germline, CDR1 is LNHDA and CDR2 is SQIVND (reference sequence). The CDR3 runs 14 residues. The V segment lost 1 base and the J segment 7 bases; nucleotides outside the gene matches: 1. The CDR3 DNA is TGTGCCAGTAGTATAGGGACAGGGGGGCAGCCCCAGCATTTT. It encodes CASSIGTGGQPQHF. Complete variable domain (other parts from reference TRBV19 and TRBJ1-5): DGGITQSPKYLFRKEGQNVTLSCEQNLNHDAMYWYRQDPGQGLRLIYYSQIVNDFQKGDIAEGYSVSREKKESFPLTVTSAQKNPTAFYLCASSIGTGGQPQHFGDGTRLSIL.

The genes are TRBV9 and TRBJ1-6; weak D call: TRBD1 (5 bases). V was shortened by 7 bases and J by 6 bases, with 17 bases between the two germline ends. CDR3 length equals 15 residues. Looked up from germline, CDR1 is SGDLS and CDR2 is YYNGEE. CDR3 DNA: TGTGCCAGCGAAAGAACCGGGACGGCTAATTCACCCCTCCACTTT. Residues: CASERTGTANSPLHF.

This clone was counted once. V is TRBV18 and J is TRBJ2-5, with 8 positions matching TRBD1. This CDR3 is built from 16 residues. Trimming cost V 6 bases and J 1 base; bases outside gene matches: 10. Germline CDR1 is KGHSH and CDR2 is LQKENI. The CDR3 region has the DNA TGTGCCAGCTCCCATGGCCTGGGACAGGCCCAAGAGACCCAGTACTTC. The encoded protein is CASSHGLGQAQETQYF.

This sequence joins TRBV18 and TRBJ2-7; D might be TRBD1 (6 bases). Germline CDR1 is KGHSH and CDR2 is LQKENI. The CDR3 covers 13 residues. With 4 bases removed from V and 3 bases from J, the gap between germline ends came to 10 bases. The CDR3 sequence: CASSLRDNYEQYF. CDR3 DNA sequence: TGTGCCAGCTCACTTCGGGACAACTACGAGCAGTACTTC.

The chain uses TRBV19 and TRBJ2-5, with D possibly TRBD1 on 5 matching bases. The CDR3 is 15 amino acids. The germline V gene encodes CDR1 LNHDA and CDR2 SQIVND (reference sequence). Between the trimmed V and J ends, which lost 1 base and 6 bases, there was a span of 15 bases. CDR3 coding DNA: TGTGCCAGTAGTATAGCAGGCAGGGAAGGAAAGACCCAGTACTTC. This codes for CASSIAGREGKTQYF.

The chain links TRBV19 to TRBJ2-7; D is undetermined. Germline CDR1 LNHDA, CDR2 SQIVND (reference sequence). Trimming pared 3 bases from V and 1 base from J, leaving 13 bases between. The CDR3 consists of 15 residues. CDR3 region: CASSILPPFSYEQYF. DNA for the CDR3: TGTGCCAGTAGTATTTTGCCACCCTTTTCCTACGAGCAGTACTTC.